This T cell receptor beta chain was captured in a study of blood T cells in healthy people across ages. Remarks on this clonotype: Its target is unknown.

This CDR3 comprises 17 residues. The V and J ends lost 5 bases and 2 bases respectively, with 20 bases between them. Germline-derived CDR1 and CDR2 are SGHTA and FQGTGA. Sample-barcoded 5' priming and a J-beta primer mix drove a second PCR of roughly 6 to 12 cycles. TCRdb analysed the 5' RACE reads with MiXCR anew, one entry per CDR3 protein. The repertoire holds more than 650,000 distinct CDR3 sequences, 22% seen once, with roughly 22% in the top ten. Study-wide results and caveats: Measured against age, TCR beta diversity per million T cells decreased in a roughly linear manner. Long-lived donors had more naive CD4+ cells and higher diversity than aged donors.

The TCR comes from a man aged 70 or older in good health. Sequencing was done on a sample of blood. The chain joins TRBV7-3 to TRBJ2-3; either TRBD1 or TRBD2 may supply D (6 bases each). In DNA form, the CDR3 reads TGTGCCAGCAGCCCCTCCCCCGGGGGCAGGGACACAGATACGCAGTATTTT. Amino acids: CASSPSPGGRDTDTQYF.